Each of the 5 T cell receptor beta chains below was sequenced from the same sample in a study of OX40 agonist ivuxolimab in advanced cancers. The repertoire was sequenced with immunoSEQ multiplex PCR; TCRdb's copy has only in-frame clones and lacks some. The sample records around 31,000 clones, about 88% being singletons. The sample was CD4+ or CD8+ T cells sorted from blood, taken in a trial of the OX40 agonist ivuxolimab. Every receptor here comes from an adult with an advanced solid tumor such as melanoma, head and neck, liver or kidney cancer.

V usage is TRBV7-2 and J usage is TRBJ2-6, with D possibly matching TRBD1 (7 bases). Trimming removed 4 bases at V and 2 bases at J, with 12 bases between. CDR1 SGHTA and CDR2 FQGNSA come from the germline V gene. This CDR3 comprises 16 residues. The CDR3 bases are TGTGCCAGCAGCTCGCTCAGGGGGGCTGGGGCCAACGTCCTGACTTTC. Its protein is CASSSLRGAGANVLTF.

The J gene is TRBJ1-1, the V gene TRBV10-3, with 7 bases fitting TRBD1. The V gene's germline CDR1 is ENHRY and CDR2 SYGVKD. The V gene end was trimmed by 6 bases and the J gene end by 2 bases; junction bases not matched to a gene: 3. The CDR3 spans 13 residues. The CDR3 loop reads CAIRQGINTEAFF. CDR3 sequence (DNA): TGTGCCATCAGACAGGGGATCAACACTGAAGCTTTCTTT.

This clone was seen just once. The rearrangement links TRBV28 to TRBJ2-5, with D perhaps TRBD1 (6 bases). The CDR3 loop spans 14 amino acids. Germline values: CDR1 MDHEN, CDR2 SYDVKM. V was cut by 5 bases and J by 2 bases, with 12 bases left in between. The CDR3 region is CASSHYRDQETQYF. DNA for the CDR3: TGTGCCAGCAGTCACTACAGGGATCAAGAGACCCAGTACTTC.

The rearrangement joins TRBV27 to TRBJ2-1; no clear D. The CDR3 totals 16 residues. Trimming left V 6 bases short and J 2 bases short, with 17 bases between. Germline V gives CDR1 MNHEY, CDR2 SMNVEV (reference sequence). The CDR3 nucleotides are TGTGCCAGCAGGACAAAGACCGATACTACCTACAATGAGCAGTTCTTC. This sequence encodes CASRTKTDTTYNEQFF.

The chain recombines TRBV5-4 with TRBJ2-2; 9 nucleotides agree with TRBD1. V was clipped by 3 bases and J by 7 bases; unmatched bases: 4. CDR3 length equals 14 residues. Germline V gene sequence: CDR1 SGHNT, CDR2 YYREEE (reference sequence). CDR3 amino acids: CASSWRTGVGELFF. DNA of the CDR3: TGTGCCAGCAGCTGGAGGACAGGGGTCGGGGAGCTGTTTTTT.